A selection of T cell receptor beta chains follows, all from one sample in a study of neurological immune-mediated disorders. TCRdb reanalysed the 5' RACE reads using MiXCR and keeps one entry per CDR3 protein. The data show around 130,000 distinct CDR3 sequences, about 3.4% seen once. Source material: PBMCs. The source is a woman in her twenties or thirties with multiple sclerosis. CDR3s include the opening cysteine and the closing phenylalanine or tryptophan. Fields, in order: clone size, J gene, V gene, D gene, CDR3 DNA, CDR3 protein. The D gene is left open where the match is weak. Only some rows state a clone size, as once, few, many or a class for expanded clones.

abundance: many
j_gene: TRBJ1-6
v_gene: TRBV6-9
d_gene: -
CDR3nt: TGTGCCAGCACCCCGGCTAATTCACCCCTCCACTTT
CDR3aa: CASTPANSPLHF

abundance: many
j_gene: TRBJ2-5
v_gene: TRBV3-1
d_gene: TRBD2
CDR3nt: TGTGCCAGCAGCCAAGGAATCGGGGGGGGGCCATTGGAGACCCAGTACTTC
CDR3aa: CASSQGIGGGPLETQYF

abundance: many
j_gene: TRBJ2-7
v_gene: TRBV5-6
d_gene: -
CDR3nt: TGTGCCAGCAGCTACGACCGCGACGAGCAGTACTTC
CDR3aa: CASSYDRDEQYF

abundance: -
j_gene: TRBJ2-3
v_gene: TRBV29-1
d_gene: TRBD2
CDR3nt: TGCAGCGTTGGCCTAGCGGGAACAGATACGCAGTATTTT
CDR3aa: CSVGLAGTDTQYF

abundance: many
j_gene: TRBJ1-2
v_gene: TRBV5-6
d_gene: -
CDR3nt: TGTGCCAGCAGCTTAAGGTTTGTAGCTAACTATGGCTACACCTTC
CDR3aa: CASSLRFVANYGYTF

abundance: many
j_gene: TRBJ2-6
v_gene: TRBV4-1
d_gene: -
CDR3nt: TGCGCCAGCAGCCAAGCTCGGGTCTCTGGGGCCAACGTCCTGACTTTC
CDR3aa: CASSQARVSGANVLTF

abundance: many
j_gene: TRBJ1-1
v_gene: TRBV20-1
d_gene: -
CDR3nt: TGCAGTGCTAGTAGGGGCGTGAATGAAGCTTTCTTT
CDR3aa: CSASRGVNEAFF

abundance: many
j_gene: TRBJ1-5
v_gene: TRBV18
d_gene: -
CDR3nt: TGTGCCAGCTCACCACCTCAAGTCGGAGGGAATCAGCCCCAGCATTTT
CDR3aa: CASSPPQVGGNQPQHF

abundance: many
j_gene: TRBJ2-3
v_gene: TRBV7-9
d_gene: -
CDR3nt: TGTGCCAGCGCCTCCCCCGTCGGGTATACGCAGTATTTT
CDR3aa: CASASPVGYTQYF

abundance: many
j_gene: TRBJ2-7
v_gene: TRBV20-1
d_gene: TRBD2
CDR3nt: TGCAGTGCTATGAGACTAGCGGGAGGGGGAGAGCAGTACTTC
CDR3aa: CSAMRLAGGGEQYF

abundance: many
j_gene: TRBJ2-3
v_gene: TRBV20-1
d_gene: -
CDR3nt: TGCAGTGCTAGTAGCGGAGGTACAGATACGCAGTATTTT
CDR3aa: CSASSGGTDTQYF

abundance: many
j_gene: TRBJ2-2
v_gene: TRBV7-2
d_gene: -
CDR3nt: TGTGCCAGCAGCTTAGCCGGGACTCCCCACACCGGGGAGCTGTTTTTT
CDR3aa: CASSLAGTPHTGELFF

abundance: many
j_gene: TRBJ2-5
v_gene: TRBV7-9
d_gene: -
CDR3nt: TGTGCCAGCAGTCAAGGACGGAGCCAAGAGACCCAGTACTTC
CDR3aa: CASSQGRSQETQYF

abundance: many
j_gene: TRBJ2-1
v_gene: TRBV15
d_gene: TRBD2
CDR3nt: TGTGCCACCAGAGGGACTAGCGGGAGCCGAAATGAGCAGTTCTTC
CDR3aa: CATRGTSGSRNEQFF

abundance: many
j_gene: TRBJ2-1
v_gene: TRBV19
d_gene: TRBD2
CDR3nt: TGTGCCAGTACCCGGGGGGGGGGCGAGCAGTTCTTC
CDR3aa: CASTRGGGEQFF

abundance: many
j_gene: TRBJ2-7
v_gene: TRBV2
d_gene: TRBD2
CDR3nt: TGTGCCAGCCGGGAGGGCACGCCGGGTTCCGAGCAGTACTTC
CDR3aa: CASREGTPGSEQYF

abundance: many
j_gene: TRBJ2-7
v_gene: TRBV5-1
d_gene: -
CDR3nt: TGCGCCAGCAGTCAACTGCCCCCAGGGGCTGGACTCTACGAGCAGTACTTC
CDR3aa: CASSQLPPGAGLYEQYF

abundance: many
j_gene: TRBJ2-1
v_gene: TRBV7-2
d_gene: -
CDR3nt: TGTGCCAGCAGCTTATTGGCGTGGGGCTCCTACAATGAGCAGTTCTTC
CDR3aa: CASSLLAWGSYNEQFF

abundance: many
j_gene: TRBJ1-5
v_gene: TRBV7-2
d_gene: -
CDR3nt: TGTGCCAGCAGCCTAAGGATTGTAAATCAGCCCCAGCATTTT
CDR3aa: CASSLRIVNQPQHF